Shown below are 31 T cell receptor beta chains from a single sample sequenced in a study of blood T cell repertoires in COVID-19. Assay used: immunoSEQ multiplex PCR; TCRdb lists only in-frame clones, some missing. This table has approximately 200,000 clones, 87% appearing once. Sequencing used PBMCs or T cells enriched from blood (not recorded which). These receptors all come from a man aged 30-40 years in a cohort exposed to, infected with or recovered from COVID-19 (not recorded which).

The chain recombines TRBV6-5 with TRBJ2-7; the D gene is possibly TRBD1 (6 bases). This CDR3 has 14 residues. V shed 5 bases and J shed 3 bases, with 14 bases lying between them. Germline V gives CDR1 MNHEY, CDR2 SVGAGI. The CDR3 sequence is CASSLTGRLYEQYF. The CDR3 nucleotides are TGTGCCAGCAGTCTAACAGGGCGTCTCTACGAGCAGTACTTC.

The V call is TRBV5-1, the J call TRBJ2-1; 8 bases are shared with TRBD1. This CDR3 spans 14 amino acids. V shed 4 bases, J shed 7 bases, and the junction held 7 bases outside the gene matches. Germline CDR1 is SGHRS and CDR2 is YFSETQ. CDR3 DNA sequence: TGCGCCAGCAGCCCCCGACAGGGGAGAAATGAGCAGTTCTTC. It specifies CASSPRQGRNEQFF.

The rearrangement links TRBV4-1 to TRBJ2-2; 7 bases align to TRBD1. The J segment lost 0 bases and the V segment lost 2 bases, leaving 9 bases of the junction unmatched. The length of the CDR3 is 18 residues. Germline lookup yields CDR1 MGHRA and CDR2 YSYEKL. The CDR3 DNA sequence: TGCGCCAGCAGCCAACCGGTCAGGGGGAGTCCGAACACCGGGGAGCTGTTTTTT. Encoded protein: CASSQPVRGSPNTGELFF.

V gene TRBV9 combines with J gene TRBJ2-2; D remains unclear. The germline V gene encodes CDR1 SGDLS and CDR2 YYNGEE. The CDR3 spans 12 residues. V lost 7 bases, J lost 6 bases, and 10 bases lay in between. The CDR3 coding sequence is TGTGCCAGCCGCCAAGGAGCCGGGGAGCTGTTTTTT. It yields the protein CASRQGAGELFF.

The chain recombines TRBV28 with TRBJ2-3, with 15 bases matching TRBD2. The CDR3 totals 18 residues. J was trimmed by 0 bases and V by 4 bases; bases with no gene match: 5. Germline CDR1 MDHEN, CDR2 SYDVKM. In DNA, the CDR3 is TGTGCCAGCAGTTCCCCGGGACTAGCGGGAGGTAGCACAGATACGCAGTATTTT. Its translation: CASSSPGLAGGSTDTQYF.

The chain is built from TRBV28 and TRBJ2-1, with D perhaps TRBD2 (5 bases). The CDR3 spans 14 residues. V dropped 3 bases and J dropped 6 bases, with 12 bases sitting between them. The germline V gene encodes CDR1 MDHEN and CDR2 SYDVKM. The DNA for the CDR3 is TGTGCCAGCAGTTTTCTAGCCATTTCCAATGAGCAGTTCTTC. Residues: CASSFLAISNEQFF.

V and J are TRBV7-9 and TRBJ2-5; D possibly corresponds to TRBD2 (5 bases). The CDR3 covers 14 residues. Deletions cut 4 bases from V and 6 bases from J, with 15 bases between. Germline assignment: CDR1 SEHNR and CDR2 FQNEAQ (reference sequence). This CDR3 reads CASSSSGKGQTQYF. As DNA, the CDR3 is TGTGCCAGCAGCTCGTCCGGGAAAGGGCAGACCCAGTACTTC.

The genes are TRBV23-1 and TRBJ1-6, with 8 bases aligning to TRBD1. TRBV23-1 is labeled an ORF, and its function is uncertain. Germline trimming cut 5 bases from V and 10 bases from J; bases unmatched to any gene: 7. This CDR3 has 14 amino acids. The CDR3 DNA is TGCGCCAGCAGTGATGACAGGGGATGGTCACCCCTCCACTTT. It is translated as CASSDDRGWSPLHF.

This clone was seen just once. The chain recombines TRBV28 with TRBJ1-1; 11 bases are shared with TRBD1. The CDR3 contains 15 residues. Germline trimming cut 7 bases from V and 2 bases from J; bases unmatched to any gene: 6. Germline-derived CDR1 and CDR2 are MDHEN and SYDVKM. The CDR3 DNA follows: TGTGCCAGCACGTCCGGGACAGGGGGTAACACTGAAGCTTTCTTT. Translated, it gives CASTSGTGGNTEAFF.

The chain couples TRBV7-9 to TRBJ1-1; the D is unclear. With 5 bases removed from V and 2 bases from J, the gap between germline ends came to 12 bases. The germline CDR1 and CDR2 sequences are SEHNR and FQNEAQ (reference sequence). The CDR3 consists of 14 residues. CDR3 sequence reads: CASSPSGANTEAFF. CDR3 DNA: TGTGCCAGCAGCCCCTCGGGAGCAAACACTGAAGCTTTCTTT.

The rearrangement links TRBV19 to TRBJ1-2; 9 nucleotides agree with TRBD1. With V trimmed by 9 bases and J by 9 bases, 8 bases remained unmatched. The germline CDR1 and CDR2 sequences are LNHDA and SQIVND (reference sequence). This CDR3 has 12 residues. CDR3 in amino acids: CASRDREFSYTF. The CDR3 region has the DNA TGTGCCAGCCGGGACAGGGAATTTAGCTACACCTTC.

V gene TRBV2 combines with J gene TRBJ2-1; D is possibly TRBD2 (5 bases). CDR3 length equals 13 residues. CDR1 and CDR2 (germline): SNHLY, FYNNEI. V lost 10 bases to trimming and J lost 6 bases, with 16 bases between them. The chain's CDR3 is CATPADSTNEQFF. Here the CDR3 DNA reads TGTGCCACCCCCGCGGACTCGACCAATGAGCAGTTCTTC.

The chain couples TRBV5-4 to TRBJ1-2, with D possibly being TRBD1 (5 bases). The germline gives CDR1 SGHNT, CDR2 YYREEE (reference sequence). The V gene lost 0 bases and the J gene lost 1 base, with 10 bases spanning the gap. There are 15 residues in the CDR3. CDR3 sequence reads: CASSLANQGNYGYTF. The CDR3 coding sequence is TGTGCCAGCAGCTTGGCCAACCAGGGTAACTATGGCTACACCTTC.

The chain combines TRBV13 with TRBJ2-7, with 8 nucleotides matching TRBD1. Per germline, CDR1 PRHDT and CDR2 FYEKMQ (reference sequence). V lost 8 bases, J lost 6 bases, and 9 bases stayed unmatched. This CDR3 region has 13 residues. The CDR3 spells CASWEQGVREQYF. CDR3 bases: TGTGCCAGCTGGGAACAGGGGGTTCGCGAGCAGTACTTC.

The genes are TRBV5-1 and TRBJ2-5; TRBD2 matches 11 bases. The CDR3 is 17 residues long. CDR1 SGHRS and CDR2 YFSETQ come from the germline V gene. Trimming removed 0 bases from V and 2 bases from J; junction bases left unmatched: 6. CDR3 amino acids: CASSLGLAGGPQETQYF. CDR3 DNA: TGCGCCAGCAGCTTGGGGCTAGCGGGAGGACCGCAAGAGACCCAGTACTTC.

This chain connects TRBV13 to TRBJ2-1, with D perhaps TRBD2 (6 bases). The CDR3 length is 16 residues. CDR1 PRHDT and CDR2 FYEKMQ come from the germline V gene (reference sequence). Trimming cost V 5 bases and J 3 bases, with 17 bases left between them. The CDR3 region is CASSPIEGGRYNEQFF. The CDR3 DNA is TGTGCCAGCAGCCCCATTGAGGGAGGCCGCTACAATGAGCAGTTCTTC.

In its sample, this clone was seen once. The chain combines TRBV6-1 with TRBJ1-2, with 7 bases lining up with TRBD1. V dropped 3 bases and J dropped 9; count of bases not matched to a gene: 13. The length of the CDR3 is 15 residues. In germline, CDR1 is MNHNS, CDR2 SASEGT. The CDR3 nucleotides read TGTGCCAGCAGTGATCCTGGCAGGGGGAGTAATAGCTACACCTTC. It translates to CASSDPGRGSNSYTF.

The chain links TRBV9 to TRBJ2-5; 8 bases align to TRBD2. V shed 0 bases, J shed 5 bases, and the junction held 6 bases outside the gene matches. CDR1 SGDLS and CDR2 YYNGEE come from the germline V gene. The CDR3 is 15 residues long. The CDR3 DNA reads TGTGCCAGCAGCGTAGGCCGGGAGGGCCTCGAGACCCAGTACTTC. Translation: CASSVGREGLETQYF.

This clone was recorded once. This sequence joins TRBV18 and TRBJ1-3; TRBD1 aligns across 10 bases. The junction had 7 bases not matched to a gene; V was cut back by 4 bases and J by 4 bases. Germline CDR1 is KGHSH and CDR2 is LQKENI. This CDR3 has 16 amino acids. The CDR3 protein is CASSLFRQGAGNTIYF. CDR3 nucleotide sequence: TGTGCCAGCTCACTCTTTAGACAGGGGGCCGGAAACACCATATATTTT. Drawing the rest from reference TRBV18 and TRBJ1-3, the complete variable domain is NAGVMQNPRHLVRRRGQEARLRCSPMKGHSHVYWYRQLPEEGLKFMVYLQKENIIDESGMPKERFSAEFPKEGPSILRIQQVVRGDSAAYFCASSLFRQGAGNTIYFGEGSWLTVV.

The CDR3 DNA sequence: TGTGCCAGCAGTCCGTCTAGCGGGAGGGCCAGGTACGAGCAGTACTTC. Residues: CASSPSSGRARYEQYF. V is TRBV28 and J is TRBJ2-7; 12 nucleotides align to TRBD2. The germline V gene encodes CDR1 MDHEN and CDR2 SYDVKM. The CDR3 runs to 16 residues. V lost 5 bases and J lost 4; bases outside the gene matches: 9. Looking up the rest from reference TRBV28 and TRBJ2-7 gives the full variable domain: DVKVTQSSRYLVKRTGEKVFLECVQDMDHENMFWYRQDPGLGLRLIYFSYDVKMKEKGDIPEGYSVSREKKERFSLILESASTNQTSMYLCASSPSSGRARYEQYFGPGTRLTVT.

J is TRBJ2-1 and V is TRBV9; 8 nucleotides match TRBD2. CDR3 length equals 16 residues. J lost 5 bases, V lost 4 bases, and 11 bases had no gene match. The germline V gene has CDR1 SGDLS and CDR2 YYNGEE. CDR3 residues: CASSYGGSGENNEQFF. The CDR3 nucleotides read TGTGCCAGCAGCTATGGAGGTAGCGGGGAGAACAATGAGCAGTTCTTC.

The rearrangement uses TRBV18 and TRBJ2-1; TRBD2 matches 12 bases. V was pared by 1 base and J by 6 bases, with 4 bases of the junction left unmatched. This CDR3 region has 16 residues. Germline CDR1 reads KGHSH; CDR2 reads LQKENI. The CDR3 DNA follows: TGTGCCAGCTCACCACGGACTAGCGGGAAAGGCAATGAGCAGTTCTTC. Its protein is CASSPRTSGKGNEQFF.

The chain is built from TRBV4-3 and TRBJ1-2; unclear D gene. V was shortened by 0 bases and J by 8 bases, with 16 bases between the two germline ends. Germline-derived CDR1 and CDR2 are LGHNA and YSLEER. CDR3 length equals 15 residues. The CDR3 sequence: CASSQERGLPVGYTF. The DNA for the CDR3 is TGCGCCAGCAGCCAAGAGAGAGGACTCCCCGTGGGCTACACCTTC.

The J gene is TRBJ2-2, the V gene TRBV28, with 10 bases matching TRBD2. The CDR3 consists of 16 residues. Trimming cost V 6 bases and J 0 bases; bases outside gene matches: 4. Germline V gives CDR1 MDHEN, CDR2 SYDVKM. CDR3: CASRKGTSANTGELFF. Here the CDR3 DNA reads TGTGCCAGCAGAAAAGGGACTAGCGCGAACACCGGGGAGCTGTTTTTT.

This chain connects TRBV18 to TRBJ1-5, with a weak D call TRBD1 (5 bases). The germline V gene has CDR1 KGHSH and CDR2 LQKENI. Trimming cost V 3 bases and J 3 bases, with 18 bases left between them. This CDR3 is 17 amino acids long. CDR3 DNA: TGTGCCAGCTCACCGGAAGAGACAGTTTTTGACAATCAGCCCCAGCATTTT. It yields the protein CASSPEETVFDNQPQHF.

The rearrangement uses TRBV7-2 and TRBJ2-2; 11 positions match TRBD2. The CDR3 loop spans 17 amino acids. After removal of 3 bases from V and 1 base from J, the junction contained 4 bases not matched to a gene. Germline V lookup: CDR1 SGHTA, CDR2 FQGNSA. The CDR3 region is CASSLAGTSGNTGELFF. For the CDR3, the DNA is TGTGCCAGCAGCTTGGCCGGGACTAGCGGGAACACCGGGGAGCTGTTTTTT.

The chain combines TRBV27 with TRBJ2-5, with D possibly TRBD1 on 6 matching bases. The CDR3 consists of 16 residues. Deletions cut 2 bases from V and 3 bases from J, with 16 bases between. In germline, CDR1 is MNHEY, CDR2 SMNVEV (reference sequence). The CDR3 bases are TGTGCCAGCAGTTTAAGGGGGTGGGATGCGGAAGAGACCCAGTACTTC. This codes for CASSLRGWDAEETQYF.

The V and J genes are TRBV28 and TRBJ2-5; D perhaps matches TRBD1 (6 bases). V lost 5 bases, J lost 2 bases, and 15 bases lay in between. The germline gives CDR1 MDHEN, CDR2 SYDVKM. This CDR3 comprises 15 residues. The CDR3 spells CASSNTGLGQETQYF. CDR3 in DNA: TGTGCCAGCAGTAATACAGGGCTGGGACAAGAGACCCAGTACTTC.

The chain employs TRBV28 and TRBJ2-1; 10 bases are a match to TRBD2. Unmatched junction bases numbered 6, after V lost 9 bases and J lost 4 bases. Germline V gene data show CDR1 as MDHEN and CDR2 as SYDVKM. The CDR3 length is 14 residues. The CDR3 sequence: CASCTSGIYNEQFF. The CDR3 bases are TGTGCCAGTTGTACTAGCGGGATATACAATGAGCAGTTCTTC.

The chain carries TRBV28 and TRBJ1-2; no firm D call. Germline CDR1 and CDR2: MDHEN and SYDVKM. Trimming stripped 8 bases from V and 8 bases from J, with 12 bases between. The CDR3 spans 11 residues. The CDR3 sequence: CASFSRLGYTF. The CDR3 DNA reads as TGTGCCAGCTTTTCACGGTTGGGCTACACCTTC.

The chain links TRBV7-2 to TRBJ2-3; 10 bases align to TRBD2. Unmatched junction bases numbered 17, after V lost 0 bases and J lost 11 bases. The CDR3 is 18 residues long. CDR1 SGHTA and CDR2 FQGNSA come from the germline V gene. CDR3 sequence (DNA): TGTGCCAGCAGCTTAGCCTTCTTACTAGCGGGAACGGCCGCGGAGCAGTATTTT. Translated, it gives CASSLAFLLAGTAAEQYF. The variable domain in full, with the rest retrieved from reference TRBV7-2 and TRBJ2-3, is GAGVSQSPSNKVTEKGKDVELRCDPISGHTALYWYRQSLGQGLEFLIYFQGNSAPDKSGLPSDRFSAERTGGSVSTLTIQRTQQEDSAVYLCASSLAFLLAGTAAEQYFGPGTRLTVL.